Below are 10 T cell receptor beta chains sequenced from a single sample in a study of T cells in localized non-small cell lung cancer (dated by TCRdb to 2018 to 2020). The library was prepared using the immunoSEQ multiplex PCR assay. TCRdb limited this immuneACCESS table to in-frame rearrangements with V and J called. A share of clones is missing; checked studies link under half to unresolved V genes, and the rest is unexplained. The sample table shows roughly 6,000 clones, and roughly 90% are seen once. The top ten clones comprise around a sixth of the sample. The sequenced sample was peripheral blood, obtained before any cancer treatment. The receptors were sampled from a male donor aged 60 or over with stage I lung adenocarcinoma.

This clone occurred a few times. The genes are TRBV12-5 and TRBJ1-1; 7 nucleotides match TRBD1. The germline V gene encodes CDR1 LGHNT and CDR2 FRNRAP. The CDR3 covers 13 residues. V shed 1 base and J 10 bases; nucleotides not matched to a gene: 6. The CDR3 sequence is CASGLGTGAGAFF. The DNA for the CDR3 is TGTGCTAGTGGTTTGGGGACAGGCGCGGGAGCTTTCTTT.

This chain connects TRBV5-1 to TRBJ1-2; 10 nucleotides align to TRBD1. Germline V gene lookup returns CDR1 SGHRS and CDR2 YFSETQ. V was pared by 3 bases and J by 5 bases, with 7 bases of the junction left unmatched. CDR3 length equals 15 residues. The CDR3 DNA follows: TGCGCCAGCAGCTCCGACGGGACAGGGGTGTATGGCTACACCTTC. Protein: CASSSDGTGVYGYTF.

V and J are TRBV5-4 and TRBJ1-2; TRBD1 aligns across 9 bases. The CDR3 covers 16 residues. Germline values: CDR1 SGHNT, CDR2 YYREEE (reference sequence). Losses at the gene ends were 4 bases for V and 7 bases for J; bases not matched to a gene: 14. The CDR3 spells CASSASGQGTVSGYTF. The CDR3, as DNA: TGTGCCAGCAGCGCCTCGGGACAGGGTACTGTCTCTGGCTACACCTTC.

The rearrangement joins TRBV9 to TRBJ1-1; 7 bases are shared with TRBD1. This CDR3 has 15 residues. The V and J ends lost 3 bases and 5 bases, in that order; junction bases with no gene match: 10. The V gene's germline CDR1 is SGDLS and CDR2 YYNGEE. In nucleotides, the CDR3 is TGTGCCAGCAGCGCAGGCCCGACAGGGTCTACTGAAGCTTTCTTT. This translates into CASSAGPTGSTEAFF.

The rearrangement links TRBV6-5 to TRBJ2-3, with D hard to call. The V end was cut by 5 bases, the J end by 3 bases, with 12 bases between. This CDR3 comprises 14 residues. The germline V gene encodes CDR1 MNHEY and CDR2 SVGAGI. The CDR3 region is CASSATVATDTQYF. The CDR3 DNA is TGTGCCAGCAGTGCGACCGTTGCTACAGATACGCAGTATTTT.

The chain links TRBV5-1 to TRBJ1-3, with a weak D call TRBD1 (5 bases). CDR3 length: 15 residues. Between the trimmed V and J ends, which lost 4 bases and 4 bases, there was a span of 15 bases. Germline CDR1 reads SGHRS; CDR2 reads YFSETQ. The DNA for the CDR3 is TGCGCCAGCAGCGTCGGCGGGGCCCGAGGAAACACCATATATTTT. Its protein product is CASSVGGARGNTIYF.

This chain uses TRBV7-8 with TRBJ2-3, with D possibly being TRBD1 or TRBD2 (5 bases each). The CDR3 consists of 16 residues. The germline V gene has CDR1 SGHVS and CDR2 FQNEAQ. The ends were cut back, 5 bases at V and 6 bases at J, with 21 bases in the middle. The chain's CDR3 is CASSPLPQGAGDTQYF. CDR3 nucleotide sequence: TGTGCCAGCAGCCCCCTCCCCCAGGGAGCAGGGGATACGCAGTATTTT.

The V call is TRBV10-3, the J call TRBJ1-4; D might be TRBD1 (5 bases). V shed 7 bases and J shed 5 bases, with 14 bases lying between them. CDR1 and CDR2 from the germline V gene are ENHRY and SYGVKD. The CDR3 spans 14 residues. The CDR3 loop reads CAITSGGSNEKLFF. CDR3 bases: TGTGCCATCACCTCCGGGGGGTCCAATGAAAAACTGTTTTTT.

The CDR3 nucleotides are TGCAGTGCGAGGACTAGCCGTACGCAGTATTTT. The encoded protein is CSARTSRTQYF. The rearrangement links TRBV20-1 to TRBJ2-3; TRBD2 aligns across 8 bases. The germline V gene encodes CDR1 DFQATT and CDR2 SNEGSKA (reference sequence). The V segment lost 6 bases and the J segment 8 bases; nucleotides outside the gene matches: 4. This CDR3 comprises 11 residues.

V gene TRBV10-3 combines with J gene TRBJ1-4; D gene uncertain. The germline gives CDR1 ENHRY, CDR2 SYGVKD. V dropped 8 bases and J dropped 7 bases, with 20 bases sitting between them. There are 15 residues in the CDR3. CDR3 region: CAIGEDGSPGEKLFF. The CDR3 bases are TGTGCCATCGGGGAGGACGGATCCCCCGGTGAAAAACTGTTTTTT.